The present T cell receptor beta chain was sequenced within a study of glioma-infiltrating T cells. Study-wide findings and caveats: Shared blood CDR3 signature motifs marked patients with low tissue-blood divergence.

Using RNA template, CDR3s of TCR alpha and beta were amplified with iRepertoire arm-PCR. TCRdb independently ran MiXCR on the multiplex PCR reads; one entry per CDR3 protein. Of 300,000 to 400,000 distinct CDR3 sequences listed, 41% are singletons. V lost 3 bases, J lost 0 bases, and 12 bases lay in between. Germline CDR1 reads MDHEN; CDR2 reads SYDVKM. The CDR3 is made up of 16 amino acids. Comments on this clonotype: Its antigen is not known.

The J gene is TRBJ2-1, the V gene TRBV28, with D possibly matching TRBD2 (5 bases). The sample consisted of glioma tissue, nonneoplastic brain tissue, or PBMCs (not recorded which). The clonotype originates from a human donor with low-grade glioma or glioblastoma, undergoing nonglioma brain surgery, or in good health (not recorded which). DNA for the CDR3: TGTGCCAGCAGTTTTGTTGGAGGTAGCTCCTACAATGAGCAGTTCTTC. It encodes CASSFVGGSSYNEQFF. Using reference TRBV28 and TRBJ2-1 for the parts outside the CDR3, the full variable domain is DVKVTQSSRYLVKRTGEKVFLECVQDMDHENMFWYRQDPGLGLRLIYFSYDVKMKEKGDIPEGYSVSREKKERFSLILESASTNQTSMYLCASSFVGGSSYNEQFFGPGTRLTVL.